This T cell receptor (beta chain) was identified during a study of Ad26.COV2.S vaccination and SARS-CoV-2 variants. Study details: Once or twice, 56 days apart, Ad26.COV2.S was delivered intramuscularly. Study-wide results and caveats: The TCR breadth and depth analyses may have understated or missed part of the total T cell responses. It was found that vaccine and placebo recipients had similar non-spike TCR breadth.

Treatment denoted: roughly 18 received Ad26.COV2.S at low or high dose, single or two shots; about 5 received placebo; per-sample allocation not given. Samples analyzed were those drawn on day 63 after the first vaccine or placebo injection. Aged 18-55 years, donor was enrolled in Boston around 2020. The table came from immunoSEQ multiplex PCR; TCRdb's copy has only in-frame clones and leaves some out. The sample carries 400,000 to 500,000 clones, roughly 87% recorded once. This CDR3 is 13 amino acids long. The V gene lost 5 bases and the J gene lost 8 bases, with 18 bases spanning the gap. CDR1 is SQVTM and CDR2 is ANQGSEA in the germline V gene. As concerns this clone: No antigen is known for it.

The material sequenced was peripheral blood, taken in a trial of Ad26.COV2.S vaccine versus placebo. The chain recombines TRBV29-1 with TRBJ1-2, with a weak D call TRBD1 (5 bases). The clonotype comes from a person aged 18-60 years who received the Ad26.COV2.S COVID-19 vaccine or a placebo. CDR3: CSVHTVRANGYTF. CDR3 DNA sequence: TGCAGCGTTCACACAGTCAGGGCGAACGGCTACACCTTC. Based on the CDR3 plus reference TRBV29-1 and TRBJ1-2, the full variable domain is SAVISQKPSRDICQRGTSLTIQCQVDSQVTMMFWYRQQPGQSLTLIATANQGSEATYESGFVIDKFPISRPNLTFSTLTVSNMSPEDSSIYLCSVHTVRANGYTFGSGTRLTVV.